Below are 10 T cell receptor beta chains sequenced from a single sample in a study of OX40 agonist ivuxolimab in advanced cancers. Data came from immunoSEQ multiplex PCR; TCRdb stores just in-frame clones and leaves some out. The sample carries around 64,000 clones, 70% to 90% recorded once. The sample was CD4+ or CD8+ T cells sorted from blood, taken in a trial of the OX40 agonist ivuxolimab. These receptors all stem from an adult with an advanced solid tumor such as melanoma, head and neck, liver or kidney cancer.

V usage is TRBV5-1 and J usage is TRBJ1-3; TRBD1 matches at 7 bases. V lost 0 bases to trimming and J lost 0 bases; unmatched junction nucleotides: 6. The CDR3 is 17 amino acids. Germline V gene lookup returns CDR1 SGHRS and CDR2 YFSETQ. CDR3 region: CASSLAMGQSSGNTIYF. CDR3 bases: TGCGCCAGCAGCTTGGCCATGGGACAGAGCTCTGGAAACACCATATATTTT.

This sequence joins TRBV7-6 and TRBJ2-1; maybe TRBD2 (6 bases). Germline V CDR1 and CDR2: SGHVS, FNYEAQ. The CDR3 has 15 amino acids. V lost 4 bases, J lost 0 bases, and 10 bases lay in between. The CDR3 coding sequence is TGTGCCAGCAGCTCCTCGACTAGCTCCTACAATGAGCAGTTCTTC. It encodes CASSSSTSSYNEQFF. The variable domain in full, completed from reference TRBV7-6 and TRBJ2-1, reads GAGVSQSPRYKVTKRGQDVALRCDPISGHVSLYWYRQALGQGPEFLTYFNYEAQQDKSGLPNDRFSAERPEGSISTLTIQRTEQRDSAMYRCASSSSTSSYNEQFFGPGTRLTVL.

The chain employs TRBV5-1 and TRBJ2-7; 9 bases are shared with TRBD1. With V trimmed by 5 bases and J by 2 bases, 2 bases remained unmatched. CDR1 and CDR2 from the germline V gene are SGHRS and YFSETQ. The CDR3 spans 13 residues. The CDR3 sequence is CASRRQGAYEQYF. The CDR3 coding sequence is TGCGCCAGCAGGCGACAGGGGGCCTACGAGCAGTACTTC.

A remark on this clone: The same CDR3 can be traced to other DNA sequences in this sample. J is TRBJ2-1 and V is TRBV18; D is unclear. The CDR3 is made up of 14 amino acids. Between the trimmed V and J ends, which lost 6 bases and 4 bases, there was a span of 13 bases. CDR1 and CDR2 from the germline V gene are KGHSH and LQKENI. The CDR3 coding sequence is TGTGCCAGCTCGCCTCCTGGTAGGTACAATGAGCAGTTCTTC. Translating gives CASSPPGRYNEQFF.

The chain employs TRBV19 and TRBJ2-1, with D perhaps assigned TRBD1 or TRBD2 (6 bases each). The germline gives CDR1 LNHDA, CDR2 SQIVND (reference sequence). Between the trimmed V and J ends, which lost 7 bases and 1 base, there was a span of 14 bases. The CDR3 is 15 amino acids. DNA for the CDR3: TGTGCCAGTAAGGGGGACTCGAAATCCTACAATGAGCAGTTCTTC. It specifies CASKGDSKSYNEQFF.

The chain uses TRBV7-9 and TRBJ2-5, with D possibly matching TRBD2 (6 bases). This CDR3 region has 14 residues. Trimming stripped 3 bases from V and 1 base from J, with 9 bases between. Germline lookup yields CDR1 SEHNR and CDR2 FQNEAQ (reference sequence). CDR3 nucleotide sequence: TGTGCCAGCAGCTTGGACTATCTCCAAGAGACCCAGTACTTC. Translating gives CASSLDYLQETQYF.

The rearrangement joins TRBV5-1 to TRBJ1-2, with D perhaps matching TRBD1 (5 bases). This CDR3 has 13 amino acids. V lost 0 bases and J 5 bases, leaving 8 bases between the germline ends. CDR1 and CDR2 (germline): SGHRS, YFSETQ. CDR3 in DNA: TGCGCCAGCAGCTTGGCGGCAGGGTATGGCTACACCTTC. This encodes CASSLAAGYGYTF.

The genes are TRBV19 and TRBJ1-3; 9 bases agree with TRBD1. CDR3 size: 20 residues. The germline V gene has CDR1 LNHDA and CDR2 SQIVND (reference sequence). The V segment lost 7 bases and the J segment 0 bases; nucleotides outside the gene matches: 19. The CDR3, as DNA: TGTGCCAGTACCCCTTCCGGAGGAGGGGGACAGGGCCGCTCTGGAAACACCATATATTTT. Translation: CASTPSGGGGQGRSGNTIYF.

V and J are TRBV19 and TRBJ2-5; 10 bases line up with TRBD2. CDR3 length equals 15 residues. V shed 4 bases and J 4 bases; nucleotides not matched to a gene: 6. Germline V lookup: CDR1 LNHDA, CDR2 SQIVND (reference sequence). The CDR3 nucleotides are TGTGCCAGTAGTACCAGCGGGGGGGCCCTAGAGACCCAGTACTTC. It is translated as CASSTSGGALETQYF. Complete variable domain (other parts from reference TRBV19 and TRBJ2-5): DGGITQSPKYLFRKEGQNVTLSCEQNLNHDAMYWYRQDPGQGLRLIYYSQIVNDFQKGDIAEGYSVSREKKESFPLTVTSAQKNPTAFYLCASSTSGGALETQYFGPGTRLLVL.

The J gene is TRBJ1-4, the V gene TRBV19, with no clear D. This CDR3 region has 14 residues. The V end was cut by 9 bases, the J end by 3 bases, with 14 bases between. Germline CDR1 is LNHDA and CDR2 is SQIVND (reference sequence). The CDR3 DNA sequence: TGTGCCAGCGGTGAGGGCACGGCTAATGAAAAACTGTTTTTT. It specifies CASGEGTANEKLFF.